This T cell receptor (beta chain) came from a study of PD-L1 blockade in urothelial cancer. Background on the study: T cell content in blood samples showed a median of 141,255.

Time point of the sample: pretreatment peripheral blood. Some clones are missing from TCRdb's copy, which holds only in-frame ones; the method was immunoSEQ multiplex PCR. Found here are under 95,000 clones, 84% of them singletons; the top ten hold 8% to 10%. The TCR was taken from a woman in her 70s with urothelial cancer. Sequences were derived from PBMCs, sampled around atezolizumab (anti-PD-L1) treatment.

The CDR3 protein is CASSFQAHEQYF. CDR3 nucleotide sequence: TGTGCCAGCAGCTTTCAGGCCCACGAGCAGTACTTC. This chain links TRBV11-2 with TRBJ2-7; D ambiguous. The CDR3 is 12 amino acids. The germline V gene has CDR1 SGHAT and CDR2 FQNNGV. V lost 3 bases, J lost 5 bases, and 8 bases lay in between.